This T cell receptor (beta chain) was captured by sequencing in a study of T cell responses to AZD1222 COVID-19 vaccine. Study-wide background: Second-dose recipients at about 4 or about 12 weeks were treated as one pooled group. Study observations and caveats: Spike as a whole was targeted by vaccine-associated CD4 TCRs, dominant at 160-218 and 743-854.

Assay: immunoSEQ multiplex PCR; the TCRdb copy retains only in-frame clones and omits some. The table lists about 150,000 clones, under 95% of them singletons. With respect to this clone: The antigen is undetermined.

The input for sequencing was peripheral blood, taken on day 0 of AZD1222 vaccination. This TCR came from an adult in good health.

The CDR3 loop reads CASSVEGNTIYF. DNA for the CDR3: TGCGCCAGCAGTGTCGAGGGAAACACCATATATTTT. This chain links TRBV10-2 with TRBJ1-3; D is ambiguous. This CDR3 is 12 amino acids long. Trimming left V 4 bases short and J 4 bases short, with 5 bases between. The germline V gene has CDR1 WSHSY and CDR2 SAAADI.